What follows is one T cell receptor beta chain and its context. Its antigen is not yet known. Base qualities are not recorded, but no much larger clone differs from it by a single base. These data come from a study of technical replicates of blood from a handful of donors (dated by TCRdb to the late 2010s). Libraries came from the immunoSEQ multiplex PCR assay. TCRdb retrieved this table from immuneACCESS and kept in-frame rearrangements only. Not all clones are present; in checked studies, unresolved V genes account for under half, and no reason is known for the remainder. Counted in this sample were under 90,000 clones; roughly 96% of them appeared once. Of the sample, around 0.2% falls within the top ten clones. This TCR derives from a human donor in good health. The sample comprised T cells isolated from PBMCs.

The nucleotides read TGTGCCAGCAGCCTCGGGACTAGCGGGGGTCCAGCCACCTACAATGAGCAGTTCTTC. Its protein reads: CASSLGTSGGPATYNEQFF. The chain uses TRBV5-4 and TRBJ2-1; the junction holds 14 bases that match TRBD2. Per the germline V gene (reference sequence), SGHNT is the CDR1 and YYREEE is the CDR2. V is trimmed back by 4 bases and J by 2 bases, and the junction contains 11 bases that no gene match accounts for. The CDR3 starts with the cysteine, ends with the phenylalanine, and has 19 residues. The kept DNA is CDR3 alone, 57 bases in frame from the first base.